Listed here are 20 T cell receptor beta chains from one sample, sequenced in a study of regulatory T cells in long-lasting Graves disease. HTBI primers from iRepertoire and Arm-PCR of CDR3 regions yielded the TCR beta libraries. TCRdb itself ran the multiplex PCR reads through MiXCR, one entry per CDR3 protein. The sample carries some 340,000 distinct CDR3 sequences, around 23% recorded once. The time point: persistent/refractory GD, antithyroid drugs over 5 years with positive TRAb. RNA extracted from PBMCs served as the sequencing template. Sample: peripheral blood mononuclear cells (PBMCs), taken when the disease was refractory, from a patient treated with antithyroid drugs. The receptors derive from a woman aged 40-49 years with Graves disease.

This chain joins TRBV6-2 or TRBV6-3 and TRBJ2-2; 9 bases map to TRBD1. CDR3 length: 15 residues. Germline V gene data show CDR1 as MNHEY and CDR2 as SVGEGT. With V trimmed by 5 bases and J by 4 bases, 5 bases remained unmatched. The CDR3, as DNA: TGTGCCAGCAGTATACAGGGGGCATTCACCGGGGAGCTGTTTTTT. Translating it yields CASSIQGAFTGELFF.

This clonotype was found a few times. The genes are TRBV27 and TRBJ1-5; TRBD1 is a possible D gene (6 bases). The CDR3 has 14 amino acids. Germline CDR1 MNHEY, CDR2 SMNVEV (reference sequence). V was shortened by 5 bases and J by 7 bases, with 15 bases between the two germline ends. CDR3 protein: CASSKQGLAQPQHF. The CDR3 bases are TGTGCCAGCAGTAAACAGGGTCTCGCCCAGCCCCAGCATTTT.

V usage is TRBV20-1 and J usage is TRBJ2-3; TRBD2 agrees at 14 bases. CDR1 and CDR2 (germline): DFQATT, SNEGSKA (reference sequence). The CDR3 length is 12 residues. Here the CDR3 reads CRGLAGVDTQYF. CDR3 in DNA: TGCAGGGGACTAGCGGGAGTAGATACGCAGTATTTT.

Of note for this clonotype: A much larger clone differs from this one at a single base, so this may be a read error. V gene TRBV28 combines with J gene TRBJ2-7; D is possibly TRBD2 (5 bases). Looked up from germline, CDR1 is MDHEN and CDR2 is SYDVKM. Trimming removed 6 bases at V and 2 bases at J, with 8 bases between. The CDR3 is made up of 12 amino acids. This chain's CDR3 is CASRAATYEQYF. For the CDR3, the DNA is TGTGCCAGCAGAGCGGCAACCTACGAGCAGTACTTC. The full variable domain, with the rest looked up from reference TRBV28 and TRBJ2-7, is DVKVTQSSRYLVKRTGEKVFLECVQDMDHENMFWYRQDPGLGLRLIYFSYDVKMKEKGDIPEGYSVSREKKERFSLILESASTNQTSMYLCASRAATYEQYFGPGTRLTVT.

This clonotype was detected ten times or more. The CDR3, as DNA: TGCAGCGTTGCTGGCGGGCTCTCATCAACGGGGACCCAGTACTTC. Translated, it gives CSVAGGLSSTGTQYF. The chain joins TRBV29-1 to TRBJ2-5, with D possibly TRBD2 on 5 matching bases. Germline V gives CDR1 SQVTM, CDR2 ANQGSEA. The V end was cut by 4 bases, the J end by 7 bases, with 22 bases between. The CDR3 has 15 residues.

This chain joins TRBV10-2 and TRBJ2-7; 10 bases align to TRBD2. The V segment lost 0 bases and the J segment 3 bases; nucleotides outside the gene matches: 5. This CDR3 has 16 amino acids. From germline, CDR1 is WSHSY and CDR2 SAAADI. DNA of the CDR3: TGCGCCAGCAGTGAGTCGGCACTAGCGGGAATCTACGAGCAGTACTTC. Protein product: CASSESALAGIYEQYF.

Turning to this clonotype: Possible read error: a much larger clone is one base away. This chain links TRBV29-1 with TRBJ2-7, with 9 bases lining up with TRBD2. Trimming cost V 1 base and J 4 bases; bases outside gene matches: 8. The CDR3 covers 15 residues. Germline V lookup: CDR1 SQVTM, CDR2 ANQGSEA. CDR3 protein: CSVEGGGGGEYEQYF. CDR3 bases: TGCAGCGTTGAAGGCGGCGGGGGGGGCGAATACGAGCAGTACTTC.

V and J are TRBV9 and TRBJ2-5; the D gene is possibly TRBD2 (6 bases). Germline loops: CDR1 SGDLS, CDR2 YYNGEE. This CDR3 contains 16 residues. Trimming took 4 bases from V and 5 from J, leaving 21 bases between them. In DNA, the CDR3 is TGTGCCAGCAGCCCCCCGGGGGTATTCCCAAGGGAGACCCAGTACTTC. It translates to CASSPPGVFPRETQYF.

This clonotype was seen only a few times. This chain links TRBV7-9 with TRBJ1-2; TRBD1 might be the D (5 bases). Trimming took 5 bases from V and 0 from J, leaving 16 bases between them. Germline V CDR1 and CDR2: SEHNR, FQNEAQ (reference sequence). This CDR3 has 16 amino acids. CDR3 in amino acids: CASSHGHLSANYGYTF. CDR3 DNA sequence: TGTGCCAGCAGCCACGGACACCTGTCGGCTAACTATGGCTACACCTTC.

This clonotype was found many times. This chain links TRBV20-1 with TRBJ2-7, with TRBD2 as a possible D gene (6 bases). V was shortened by 1 base and J by 0 bases, with 7 bases between the two germline ends. Germline values: CDR1 DFQATT, CDR2 SNEGSKA (reference sequence). This CDR3 has 13 amino acids. CDR3 nucleotide sequence: TGCAGTGCTAGAGGGGAGGCCTCCTACGAGCAGTACTTC. Its translation is CSARGEASYEQYF.

This clonotype has just a few counts. The chain carries TRBV27 and TRBJ2-5, with D possibly TRBD2 on 6 matching bases. Germline V lookup: CDR1 MNHEY, CDR2 SMNVEV (reference sequence). This CDR3 has 13 residues. V was shortened by 6 bases and J by 1 base, with 9 bases between the two germline ends. The CDR3 DNA is TGTGCCAGCAGCATAGCGGTCCAAGAGACCCAGTACTTC. Translating it yields CASSIAVQETQYF.

This clonotype has just a few counts. This chain links TRBV3-1 with TRBJ2-7; no firm D call. CDR3 length: 13 residues. Germline V gene sequence: CDR1 LGHDT, CDR2 YNNKEL (reference sequence). V was trimmed by 4 bases and J by 9 bases, leaving 16 bases between them. For the CDR3, the DNA is TGTGCCAGCAGCCCTACCACTGGGTTTCGGCAGTACTTC. This codes for CASSPTTGFRQYF.

This clonotype was recorded a few times. The chain uses TRBV20-1 and TRBJ1-2, with 7 bases matching TRBD1. The CDR3 sequence is 16 residues long. V dropped 1 base and J dropped 4; count of bases not matched to a gene: 12. Germline lookup yields CDR1 DFQATT and CDR2 SNEGSKA (reference sequence). CDR3 nucleotides: TGCAGTGCTAGAGTTACAGGGGTGGGCGTTTTCTATGGCTACACCTTC. Protein product: CSARVTGVGVFYGYTF.

This clonotype came up many times. The chain recombines TRBV5-1 with TRBJ1-1; D not resolved. The CDR3 runs 14 residues. Trimming took off 3 bases at V and 2 bases at J, with 11 bases between the two ends. Germline lookup yields CDR1 SGHRS and CDR2 YFSETQ. CDR3 in amino acids: CASSSHGGNTEAFF. Here the CDR3 DNA reads TGCGCCAGCAGCTCCCATGGCGGCAACACTGAAGCTTTCTTT.

The table lists this clonotype with a few counts. The V and J genes are TRBV29-1 and TRBJ2-5; 14 bases are a match to TRBD2. CDR1 is SQVTM and CDR2 is ANQGSEA in the germline V gene. This CDR3 region has 14 residues. Trimming removed 4 bases from V and 4 bases from J; junction bases left unmatched: 2. In DNA form, the CDR3 reads TGCAGCGTTGCGGGACTAGCGGGAGTAGAGACCCAGTACTTC. This codes for CSVAGLAGVETQYF. Based on the CDR3 plus reference TRBV29-1 and TRBJ2-5, the full variable domain is SAVISQKPSRDICQRGTSLTIQCQVDSQVTMMFWYRQQPGQSLTLIATANQGSEATYESGFVIDKFPISRPNLTFSTLTVSNMSPEDSSIYLCSVAGLAGVETQYFGPGTRLLVL.

This clonotype was counted a few times. Here the CDR3 reads CASRSWAGGGELFF. The CDR3 coding sequence is TGTGCCAGCAGGTCATGGGCGGGGGGCGGGGAGCTGTTTTTT. The chain employs TRBV6-2 or TRBV6-3 and TRBJ2-2, with TRBD2 matching 8 bases. Trimming took 6 bases from V and 7 from J; bases not matched to a gene: 7. There are 14 residues in the CDR3. Germline values: CDR1 MNHEY, CDR2 SVGEGT.

The V call is TRBV3-1, the J call TRBJ1-1; D unresolved. Per germline, CDR1 LGHDT and CDR2 YNNKEL (reference sequence). The germline V and J ends were trimmed by 0 bases and 0 bases, with 8 bases remaining between them. The CDR3 is 15 amino acids. In nucleotides, the CDR3 is TGTGCCAGCAGCCAAGATGCGGATCTGAACACTGAAGCTTTCTTT. Its protein is CASSQDADLNTEAFF. Full variable domain (remainder filled in from reference TRBV3-1 and TRBJ1-1): DTAVSQTPKYLVTQMGNDKSIKCEQNLGHDTMYWYKQDSKKFLKIMFSYNNKELIINETVPNRFSPKSPDKAHLNLHINSLELGDSAVYFCASSQDADLNTEAFFGQGTRLTVV.

This clonotype was found many times. J is TRBJ2-7 and V is TRBV24-1; D is undetermined. V lost 4 bases, J lost 6 bases, and 15 bases lay in between. From germline, CDR1 is KGHDR and CDR2 SFDVKD. The CDR3 extends over 14 amino acids. The chain's CDR3 is CATSDNEPWVEQYF. Written as DNA, the CDR3 is TGTGCCACCAGTGACAACGAGCCCTGGGTCGAGCAGTACTTC.

The chain employs TRBV19 and TRBJ2-7, with 10 positions matching TRBD1. Trimming at V came to 4 bases and at J to 5 bases, leaving 8 bases not matched to a gene. The CDR3 extends over 15 amino acids. The germline CDR1 and CDR2 sequences are LNHDA and SQIVND (reference sequence). The CDR3 DNA follows: TGTGCCAGTAGTAATGCGGGACAGGGGAACAACGAGCAGTACTTC. This encodes CASSNAGQGNNEQYF. Looking up the rest from reference TRBV19 and TRBJ2-7 gives the full variable domain: DGGITQSPKYLFRKEGQNVTLSCEQNLNHDAMYWYRQDPGQGLRLIYYSQIVNDFQKGDIAEGYSVSREKKESFPLTVTSAQKNPTAFYLCASSNAGQGNNEQYFGPGTRLTVT.

The chain couples TRBV18 to TRBJ2-7; D possibly corresponds to TRBD1 (5 bases). Germline CDR1 is KGHSH and CDR2 is LQKENI. V lost 4 bases and J 2 bases, leaving 15 bases between the germline ends. The CDR3 length is 15 residues. This chain's CDR3 is CASSLTGNPTYEQYF. CDR3 sequence (DNA): TGTGCCAGCTCACTTACAGGTAACCCTACCTACGAGCAGTACTTC.